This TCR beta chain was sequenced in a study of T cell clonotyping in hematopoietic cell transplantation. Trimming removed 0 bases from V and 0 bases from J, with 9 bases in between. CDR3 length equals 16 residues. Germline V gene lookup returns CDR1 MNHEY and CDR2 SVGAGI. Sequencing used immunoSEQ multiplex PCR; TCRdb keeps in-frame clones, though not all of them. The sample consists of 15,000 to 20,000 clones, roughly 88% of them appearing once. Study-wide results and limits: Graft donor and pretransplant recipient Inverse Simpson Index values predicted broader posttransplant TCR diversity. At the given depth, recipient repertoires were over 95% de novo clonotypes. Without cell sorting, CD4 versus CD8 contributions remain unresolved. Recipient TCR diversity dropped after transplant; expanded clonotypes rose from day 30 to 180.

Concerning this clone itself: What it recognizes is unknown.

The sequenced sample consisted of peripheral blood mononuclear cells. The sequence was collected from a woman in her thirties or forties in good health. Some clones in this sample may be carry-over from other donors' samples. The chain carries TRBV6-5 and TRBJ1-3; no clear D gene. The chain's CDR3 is CASSYSIVPSGNTIYF. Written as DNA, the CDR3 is TGTGCCAGCAGTTACTCGATCGTCCCCTCTGGAAACACCATATATTTT.